This T cell receptor beta chain originates from a study of cytomegalovirus exposure and HLA in healthy donors. CDR1 KGHSH and CDR2 LQKENI come from the germline V gene. Losses at the gene ends were 5 bases for V and 0 bases for J; bases not matched to a gene: 5. The CDR3 consists of 15 residues. PCR involved 60 Vbeta and 13 Jbeta primers. Profiled with immunoSEQ multiplex PCR; TCRdb holds only in-frame clones, not every one. This sample has fewer than 200,000 clones, with around 86% found just once. V usage is TRBV18 and J usage is TRBJ2-7; TRBD1 matches 9 bases. Material for sequencing was PBMCs. This sequence was found in a male donor in good health and CMV-seronegative. CDR3 bases: TGTGCCAGCTCAAGGACAGGGGAACACTCCTACGAGCAGTACTTC. Translation gives CASSRTGEHSYEQYF.